These 25 T cell receptor beta chains originate from one sample sequenced in a study of blood T cell repertoires in COVID-19. Profiled with immunoSEQ multiplex PCR; TCRdb holds only in-frame clones, not every one. The sample shows around 53,000 clones, approximately 91% of them seen only once. The source material was peripheral blood. The receptors shown here come from a human donor in a cohort sampled during active COVID-19.

The chain links TRBV2 to TRBJ1-1; no clear D gene. CDR3 length equals 14 residues. From germline, CDR1 is SNHLY and CDR2 FYNNEI. V was shortened by 4 bases and J by 7 bases, with 16 bases between the two germline ends. The CDR3 DNA is TGTGCCAGCAGTGTTGGGCCCGTGGGAGTTGAAGCTTTCTTT. Its protein is CASSVGPVGVEAFF. The full variable domain, its missing parts supplied by reference TRBV2 and TRBJ1-1, is EPEVTQTPSHQVTQMGQEVILRCVPISNHLYFYWYRQILGQKVEFLVSFYNNEISEKSEIFDDQFSVERPDGSNFTLKIRSTKLEDSAMYFCASSVGPVGVEAFFGQGTRLTVV.

V is TRBV7-3 and J is TRBJ1-4; tentatively, D is TRBD1 (6 bases). The CDR3 sequence is 16 residues long. Deletions cut 3 bases from V and 8 bases from J, with 19 bases between. CDR1 and CDR2 (germline): SGHTA, FQGTGA. CDR3 loop: CASSLGEQGGGEKLFF. The CDR3 bases are TGTGCCAGCAGCTTGGGCGAACAGGGTGGGGGCGAAAAACTGTTTTTT.

This chain uses TRBV29-1 with TRBJ2-2; TRBD1 is a possible D gene (6 bases). This CDR3 has 13 residues. In germline, CDR1 is SQVTM, CDR2 ANQGSEA. V lost 4 bases to trimming and J lost 1 base, with 7 bases between them. The CDR3 loop is CSVGTENTGELFF. The CDR3 DNA is TGCAGCGTTGGGACAGAGAACACCGGGGAGCTGTTTTTT.

V usage is TRBV5-4 and J usage is TRBJ2-5; 14 nucleotides line up with TRBD2. The CDR3 has 19 amino acids. The junction had 12 bases not matched to a gene; V was cut back by 3 bases and J by 2 bases. In germline, CDR1 is SGHNT, CDR2 YYREEE (reference sequence). The CDR3 sequence is CASSYQGLAGVWEQETQYF. The CDR3 nucleotides are TGTGCCAGCAGCTATCAGGGACTAGCGGGAGTGTGGGAGCAAGAGACCCAGTACTTC.

V is TRBV7-9 and J is TRBJ2-1; D not certain. Trimming shortened V by 10 bases and J by 6 bases, and 16 bases separated the two germline ends. CDR1 and CDR2 from the germline V gene are SEHNR and FQNEAQ (reference sequence). This CDR3 region has 13 residues. Here the CDR3 DNA reads TGTGCCACTGAGTCCCCCTATCTCAATGAGCAGTTCTTC. As protein: CATESPYLNEQFF.

V is TRBV21-1 and J is TRBJ2-3; the table's TRBD2 call for D was not verified on the DNA. TRBV21-1 is noted as a pseudogene. CDR3 length equals 16 residues. The CDR3 DNA sequence: TGTGCCAGCAGCAAAGCAAAAGCTAGCAGCACAGATACGCAGTATTTT. It specifies CASSKAKASSTDTQYF.

The chain has TRBV6-5 and TRBJ2-1, with a weak D call TRBD2 (5 bases). With 6 bases removed from V and 4 bases from J, the gap between germline ends came to 16 bases. CDR3 length equals 15 residues. Germline assignment: CDR1 MNHEY and CDR2 SVGAGI. The CDR3 loop reads CASRTDGGQYNEQFF. The CDR3 region has the DNA TGTGCCAGCAGGACGGACGGAGGCCAATACAATGAGCAGTTCTTC.

This chain links TRBV6-2 or TRBV6-3 with TRBJ1-5; the D gene is possibly TRBD1 (6 bases). The ends were cut back, 0 bases at V and 3 bases at J, with 12 bases in the middle. The CDR3 is made up of 16 amino acids. Germline V gene sequence: CDR1 MNHEY, CDR2 SVGEGT. The CDR3 protein is CASSYSGRGVNQPQHF. DNA of the CDR3: TGTGCCAGCAGTTACTCAGGCAGGGGAGTCAATCAGCCCCAGCATTTT.

The chain combines TRBV9 with TRBJ2-2, with 7 bases lining up with TRBD2. Germline trimming cut 4 bases from V and 6 bases from J; bases unmatched to any gene: 3. The length of the CDR3 is 13 residues. Per the germline V gene, CDR1 is SGDLS and CDR2 is YYNGEE. CDR3 residues: CASSPREAGELFF. The CDR3 bases are TGTGCCAGCAGCCCCCGGGAGGCCGGGGAGCTGTTTTTT.

This clone was found a few times. The rearrangement uses TRBV5-1 and TRBJ2-7; 8 bases agree with TRBD2. Per the germline V gene, CDR1 is SGHRS and CDR2 is YFSETQ. With 2 bases clipped from V and 2 bases from J, the junction kept 9 bases outside the gene matches. The CDR3 consists of 16 residues. CDR3 sequence: CASSFLSGLETYEQYF. In DNA, the CDR3 is TGCGCCAGCAGCTTTCTCTCGGGACTAGAGACCTACGAGCAGTACTTC.

The chain uses TRBV28 and TRBJ2-7; 9 bases align to TRBD1. CDR3 length equals 14 residues. Trimming removed 5 bases from V and 4 bases from J; junction bases left unmatched: 6. Per germline, CDR1 MDHEN and CDR2 SYDVKM. The CDR3, as DNA: TGTGCCAGCAGTATAACCGGGACAGGGTACGAGCAGTACGTC. Translation gives CASSITGTGYEQYV.

CDR3 bases: TGTGCCAGCAGTTTTTCCCGACTAGAGACCCAGTACTTC. This gives the protein CASSFSRLETQYF. The chain carries TRBV12-3 or TRBV12-4 and TRBJ2-5; D call uncertain. The CDR3 consists of 13 residues. V lost 3 bases to trimming and J lost 4 bases, with 9 bases between them.

V usage is TRBV28 and J usage is TRBJ2-7; D gene unclear. V dropped 6 bases and J dropped 4 bases, with 19 bases sitting between them. The CDR3 sequence is 15 residues long. CDR1 and CDR2 from the germline V gene are MDHEN and SYDVKM. CDR3 nucleotide sequence: TGTGCCAGCAGCCTCCTCACCGGGTTGCTTTACGAGCAGTACTTC. Translation: CASSLLTGLLYEQYF.

In its sample, this clone was seen once. This chain links TRBV13 with TRBJ1-4; D gene ambiguous. Trimming removed 5 bases at V and 8 bases at J, with 12 bases between. The CDR3 contains 13 residues. Germline values: CDR1 PRHDT, CDR2 FYEKMQ (reference sequence). For the CDR3, the DNA is TGTGCCAGCAGCCCCCCGGGAGCGGAAAAACTGTTTTTT. Its translation is CASSPPGAEKLFF.

This chain links TRBV11-2 with TRBJ1-1; perhaps TRBD1 as D (5 bases). The CDR3 is 16 amino acids. Looked up from germline, CDR1 is SGHAT and CDR2 is FQNNGV. V lost 4 bases, J lost 0 bases, and 15 bases lay in between. CDR3 residues: CASSSSTTELNTEAFF. The CDR3 region has the DNA TGTGCCAGCAGCTCAAGCACGACAGAGTTGAACACTGAAGCTTTCTTT. The entire variable domain, with the rest obtained from reference TRBV11-2 and TRBJ1-1, is as follows: EAGVAQSPRYKIIEKRQSVAFWCNPISGHATLYWYQQILGQGPKLLIQFQNNGVVDDSQLPKDRFSAERLKGVDSTLKIQPAKLEDSAVYLCASSSSTTELNTEAFFGQGTRLTVV.

The chain recombines TRBV10-3 with TRBJ2-5, with TRBD1 identical over 7 bases. With 6 bases clipped from V and 1 base from J, the junction kept 17 bases outside the gene matches. CDR3 length: 18 residues. CDR1 and CDR2 from the germline V gene are ENHRY and SYGVKD. CDR3 sequence reads: CAISKDLLAQGSQETQYF. The CDR3 DNA reads TGTGCCATCAGCAAGGATCTCTTGGCACAGGGGTCCCAAGAGACCCAGTACTTC.

This chain joins TRBV11-1 and TRBJ2-4; D possibly corresponds to TRBD1 (5 bases). The V gene lost 5 bases and the J gene lost 5 bases, with 13 bases spanning the gap. This CDR3 spans 14 amino acids. CDR1 and CDR2 from the germline V gene are SGHAT and FQDESV (reference sequence). This CDR3 reads CASSQGVSENIQYF. The DNA of the CDR3 is TGTGCCAGCAGCCAAGGGGTATCGGAAAACATTCAGTACTTC.

The V call is TRBV14, the J call TRBJ2-1; D not certain. The CDR3 totals 13 residues. Trimming pared 1 base from V and 9 bases from J, leaving 10 bases between. CDR1 is SGHDN, CDR2 FVKESK, per germline. The CDR3 region is CASSQVSSSEQFF. In DNA, the CDR3 is TGTGCCAGCAGCCAAGTGTCGTCGAGTGAGCAGTTCTTC.

The V call is TRBV12-5, the J call TRBJ2-5, with TRBD1 identical over 8 bases. This CDR3 contains 17 residues. Unmatched junction bases numbered 15, after V lost 0 bases and J lost 9 bases. Per germline, CDR1 LGHNT and CDR2 FRNRAP. CDR3 region: CASGLVNRDRRLVAQYF. The DNA for the CDR3 is TGTGCTAGTGGTTTGGTAAACCGGGACAGGCGATTGGTGGCCCAGTACTTC.

This chain links TRBV19 with TRBJ2-5; 7 bases map to TRBD2. The CDR3 is made up of 12 amino acids. The junction had 6 bases not matched to a gene; V was cut back by 5 bases and J by 9 bases. Germline V gene lookup returns CDR1 LNHDA and CDR2 SQIVND (reference sequence). CDR3 in DNA: TGTGCCAGTAGTGAGGGGAGCGGGGCCCAGTACTTC. This sequence encodes CASSEGSGAQYF.

This sequence joins TRBV2 and TRBJ2-7; D is undetermined. This CDR3 is 13 amino acids long. V was cut by 5 bases and J by 3 bases, with 11 bases left in between. Germline V lookup: CDR1 SNHLY, CDR2 FYNNEI. Here the CDR3 reads CASSFDGDYEQYV. CDR3 nucleotides: TGTGCCAGCAGTTTTGACGGAGACTACGAGCAGTACGTC.

This clone was observed a handful of times. V usage is TRBV7-9 and J usage is TRBJ1-1; D is uncertain. Germline V gene data show CDR1 as SEHNR and CDR2 as FQNEAQ (reference sequence). The CDR3 runs 14 residues. Trimming left V 0 bases short and J 0 bases short, with 5 bases between. The CDR3 reads CASSLASLNTEAFF. The CDR3 nucleotides read TGTGCCAGCAGCTTAGCCAGTTTGAACACTGAAGCTTTCTTT.

V usage is TRBV3-1 (or the pseudogene TRBV3-2) and J usage is TRBJ1-1; D not certain. Trimming cost V 0 bases and J 5 bases, with 13 bases left between them. CDR3 length equals 15 residues. The germline gives CDR1 LGHDT, CDR2 YNNKEL (reference sequence). In DNA, the CDR3 is TGTGCCAGCAGCCAAGACGCGGAGGCGAGGACTGAAGCTTTCTTT. Protein sequence: CASSQDAEARTEAFF.

This chain connects TRBV5-5 to TRBJ2-1; weak D call: TRBD1 (5 bases). Germline CDR1 is SGHKS and CDR2 is YYEKEE (reference sequence). CDR3 size: 11 residues. The V and J ends lost 7 bases and 5 bases respectively, with 7 bases between them. CDR3 region: CASQTDNEQFF. The CDR3 DNA reads TGTGCCAGCCAGACAGACAATGAGCAGTTCTTC.

This clone came up a few times. This chain connects TRBV7-9 to TRBJ2-3; TRBD2 aligns across 8 bases. Trimming at V came to 5 bases and at J to 4 bases, leaving 8 bases not matched to a gene. The germline V gene encodes CDR1 SEHNR and CDR2 FQNEAQ (reference sequence). The CDR3 loop spans 15 amino acids. DNA for the CDR3: TGTGCCAGCAGCCTGAGGGCGGGGGGATCAGATACGCAGTATTTT. The encoded protein is CASSLRAGGSDTQYF.